This T cell receptor (beta chain) was captured by sequencing in a study of T cell responses to AZD1222 COVID-19 vaccine. Findings and limits, study-wide: Repertoires were obtained solely post-peak T cell response. Mapped onto spike, vaccine-associated CD4 TCRs spanned it and were dominant at 160-218 and 743-854.

Method: immunoSEQ multiplex PCR; TCRdb's copy keeps in-frame clones and lacks some. The table records 170,000 or so clones, 90% of them present only once. Comment on this clone: No antigen is known for it.

The germline CDR1 and CDR2 sequences are SGHTA and FQGNSA. This CDR3 has 15 residues. V lost 5 bases, J lost 4 bases, and 8 bases stayed unmatched. This sequence joins TRBV7-2 and TRBJ1-5; TRBD1 aligns across 7 bases. Material: peripheral blood, obtained on day 0 of AZD1222 vaccination. This sequence was found in an adult in good health. CDR3 residues: CASSVSTGMNQPQHF. CDR3 sequence (DNA): TGTGCCAGCAGCGTATCGACAGGGATGAATCAGCCCCAGCATTTT.